Listed below are T cell receptor beta chains from one sample, sequenced in a study of T cells after yellow fever vaccination. One entry per CDR3 protein, called by TCRdb with MiXCR from the 5' RACE reads. The sample has 300,000 to 450,000 distinct CDR3 sequences; under 7.5% are singletons. The sequencing used PBMCs, collected 5 days after the yellow fever booster vaccination. All receptors derive from a man younger than 40 who received the YFV17D yellow fever vaccine. Both conserved end residues are part of each CDR3. A D gene is named only where the DNA matches it firmly. Size tells how often a clone was seen (once, few, many) or the class of an expanded clone, and some rows leave it out.

size,D,J,V,CDR3,DNA
.,.,TRBJ2-2,TRBV7-2,CATNRVDGGELFF,TGTGCCACTAACAGGGTAGACGGTGGGGAGCTGTTTTTT
many,TRBD1,TRBJ2-5,TRBV5-1,CASSVGQVETQYF,TGCGCCAGCAGCGTGGGACAGGTAGAGACCCAGTACTTC
few,.,TRBJ2-1,TRBV3-1,CASSQDFGANEQFF,TGTGCCAGCAGCCAGGATTTCGGGGCGAATGAGCAGTTCTTC
few,.,TRBJ2-7,TRBV5-1,CASSLAGDTSTYEQYF,TGCGCCAGCAGCTTGGCCGGGGACACCTCGACCTACGAGCAGTACTTC
many,.,TRBJ2-3,TRBV4-1,CASTYGWGSTDTQYF,TGCGCCTCTACCTACGGTTGGGGAAGCACAGATACGCAGTATTTT
many,TRBD1,TRBJ2-5,TRBV5-5,CASSLAGQGFETQYF,TGTGCCAGCAGCTTGGCAGGACAGGGTTTTGAGACCCAGTACTTC
.,TRBD2,TRBJ2-1,TRBV9,CASSVGGGGGYNEQFF,TGTGCCAGCAGCGTAGGGGGCGGGGGGGGATACAATGAGCAGTTCTTC
many,TRBD2,TRBJ2-3,TRBV9,CASSASSGSGTDTQYF,TGTGCCAGCAGCGCAAGTAGCGGGAGTGGCACAGATACGCAGTATTTT
.,TRBD2,TRBJ2-2,TRBV5-1,CASSLAGRRGGRFTGELFF,TGCGCCAGCAGCTTGGCCGGTCGTCGTGGCGGGAGGTTCACCGGGGAGCTGTTTTTT
many,.,TRBJ1-1,TRBV12-3/TRBV12-4,CASSLGQGGLEAFF,TGTGCCAGCAGTTTAGGCCAGGGTGGCTTAGAAGCTTTCTTT
.,TRBD1,TRBJ1-6,TRBV20-1,CSASSGGYSPLHF,TGCAGTGCTAGCTCAGGGGGATATTCACCCCTCCACTTT
.,.,TRBJ1-3,TRBV6-1,CASRGPPTGNTIYF,TGTGCCAGCAGGGGACCCCCGACAGGAAACACCATATATTTT
few,TRBD1,TRBJ2-5,TRBV28,CASTYRGLDQETQYF,TGTGCCAGCACTTACAGGGGATTGGACCAAGAGACCCAGTACTTC
many,.,TRBJ2-1,TRBV24-1,CATSDFPNEQFF,TGTGCCACCAGTGATTTTCCGAATGAGCAGTTCTTC
many,TRBD2,TRBJ2-3,TRBV10-3,CAISGGLAGRVGADTQYF,TGTGCCATCAGTGGGGGGCTAGCGGGCCGGGTAGGGGCAGATACGCAGTATTTT
many,.,TRBJ1-2,TRBV12-3/TRBV12-4,CASTRRSLFGYTF,TGTGCCAGCACCCGGCGGTCCTTGTTTGGCTACACCTTC
.,TRBD1,TRBJ1-6,TRBV28,CASDENRGLAFNSPLHF,TGTGCCAGCGATGAAAACAGGGGCCTTGCATTTAATTCACCCCTCCACTTT
many,.,TRBJ2-7,TRBV7-9,CASSLGSVSEQYF,TGTGCCAGCAGCTTAGGTTCGGTTTCCGAGCAGTACTTC
.,.,TRBJ2-7,TRBV10-3,CATLGWGNYEQYF,TGTGCCACGCTCGGGTGGGGGAACTACGAGCAGTACTTC
many,.,TRBJ1-5,TRBV7-2,CASSLGREDNQPQHF,TGTGCCAGCAGCTTAGGCAGGGAAGACAATCAGCCCCAGCATTTT
many,.,TRBJ2-1,TRBV24-1,CATSDPAGSGYNEQFF,TGTGCCACCAGTGACCCCGCGGGGTCAGGCTACAATGAGCAGTTCTTC
.,TRBD1,TRBJ1-4,TRBV29-1,CSATGQGTSREKLFF,TGCAGCGCCACGGGACAGGGAACCTCTAGGGAAAAACTGTTTTTT
few,.,TRBJ1-2,TRBV12-3/TRBV12-4,CASTPGQIYGYTF,TGTGCCAGCACTCCCGGACAGATCTATGGCTACACCTTC
few,.,TRBJ1-2,TRBV4-2,CASSGEGNYGYTF,TGTGCCAGCAGTGGGGAGGGGAACTATGGCTACACCTTC
.,TRBD1,TRBJ1-5,TRBV20-1,CSAGQAINQPQHF,TGCAGTGCGGGACAGGCGATCAATCAGCCCCAGCATTTT
.,TRBD1,TRBJ1-2,TRBV14,CASSPDRGIYGYTF,TGTGCCAGCAGTCCAGACAGGGGGATCTATGGCTACACCTTC
few,.,TRBJ2-3,TRBV28,CASNIDTGTDTQYF,TGTGCCAGCAATATCGACACCGGCACAGATACGCAGTATTTT
few,TRBD1,TRBJ2-1,TRBV6-1,CASSRAGTGNLNEQFF,TGTGCCAGCAGTCGTGCCGGGACAGGGAATCTCAATGAGCAGTTCTTC
few,.,TRBJ1-5,TRBV24-1,CATSASGQPQHF,TGTGCCACCAGTGCCTCGGGTCAGCCCCAGCATTTT
few,.,TRBJ2-1,TRBV20-1,CSASPRLEQFF,TGCAGTGCTAGTCCCAGACTAGAGCAGTTCTTC
few,.,TRBJ2-7,TRBV6-1,CASSRDGQLSEQYF,TGTGCCAGCAGTAGGGACGGACAGCTCTCCGAGCAGTACTTC
few,.,TRBJ1-2,TRBV18,CASSPPIVGHGYTF,TGTGCCAGCTCACCACCAATTGTAGGGCATGGCTACACCTTC
many,TRBD1,TRBJ2-1,TRBV12-3/TRBV12-4,CASSRDSNEQFF,TGTGCCAGCAGTCGGGACAGCAATGAGCAGTTCTTC
.,TRBD2,TRBJ2-7,TRBV7-8,CASSSRLASSYEQYF,TGTGCCAGCAGCTCCAGACTAGCGAGTTCCTACGAGCAGTACTTC
many,.,TRBJ2-5,TRBV5-1,CASRTAGQKAETQYF,TGCGCCAGCAGAACCGCTGGACAGAAAGCAGAGACCCAGTACTTC